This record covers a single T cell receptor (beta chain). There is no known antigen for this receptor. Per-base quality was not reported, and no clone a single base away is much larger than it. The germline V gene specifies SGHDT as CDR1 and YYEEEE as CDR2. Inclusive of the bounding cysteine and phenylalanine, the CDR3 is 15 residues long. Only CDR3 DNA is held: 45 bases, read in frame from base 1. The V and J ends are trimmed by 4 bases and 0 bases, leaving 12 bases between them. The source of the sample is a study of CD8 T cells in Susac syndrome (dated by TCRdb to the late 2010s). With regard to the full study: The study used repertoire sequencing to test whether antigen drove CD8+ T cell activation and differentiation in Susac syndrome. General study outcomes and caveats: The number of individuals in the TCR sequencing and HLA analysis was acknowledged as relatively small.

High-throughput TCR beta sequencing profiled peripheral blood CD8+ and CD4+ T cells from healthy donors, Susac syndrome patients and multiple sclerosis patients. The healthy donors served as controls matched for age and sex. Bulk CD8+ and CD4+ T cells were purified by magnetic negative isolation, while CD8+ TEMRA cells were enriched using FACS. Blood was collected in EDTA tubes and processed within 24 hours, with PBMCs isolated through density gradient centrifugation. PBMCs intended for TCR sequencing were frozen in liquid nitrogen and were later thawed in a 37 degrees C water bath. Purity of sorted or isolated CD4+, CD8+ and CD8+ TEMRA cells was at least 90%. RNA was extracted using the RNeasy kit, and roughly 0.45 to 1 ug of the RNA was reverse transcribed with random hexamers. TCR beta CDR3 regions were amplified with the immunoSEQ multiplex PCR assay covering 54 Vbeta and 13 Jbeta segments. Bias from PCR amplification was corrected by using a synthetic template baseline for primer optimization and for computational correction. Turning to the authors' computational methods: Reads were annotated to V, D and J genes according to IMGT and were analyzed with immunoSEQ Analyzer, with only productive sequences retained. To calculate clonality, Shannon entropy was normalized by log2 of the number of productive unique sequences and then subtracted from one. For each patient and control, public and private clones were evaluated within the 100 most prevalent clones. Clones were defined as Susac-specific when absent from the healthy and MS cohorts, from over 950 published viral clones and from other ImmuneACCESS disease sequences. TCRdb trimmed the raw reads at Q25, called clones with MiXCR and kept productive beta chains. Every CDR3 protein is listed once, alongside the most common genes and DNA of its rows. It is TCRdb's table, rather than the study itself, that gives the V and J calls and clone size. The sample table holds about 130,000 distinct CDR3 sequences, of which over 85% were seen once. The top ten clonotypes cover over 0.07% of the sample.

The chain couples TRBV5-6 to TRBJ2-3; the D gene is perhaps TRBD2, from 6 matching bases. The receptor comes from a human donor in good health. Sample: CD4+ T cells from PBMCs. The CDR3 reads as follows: CASSPVGTSTDTQYF. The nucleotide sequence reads TGTGCCAGCAGCCCCGTGGGGACTAGCACAGATACGCAGTATTTT.